This T cell receptor beta chain was sequenced in a study of PD-1 blockade in classical Hodgkin lymphoma. Study at large: Patients got intravenous nivolumab 3 mg/kg every 2 weeks. Study findings and constraints: Lower baseline TCR diversity marked trial partial responders and progressors. Patients excluded were those beginning nivolumab under 1 year after ASCT.

Method: immunoSEQ multiplex PCR; TCRdb's copy keeps in-frame clones and lacks some. This table holds fewer than 10,000 clones, around 83% found once. Time point noted: cycle 4 day 1 (C4D1), after 5 to 7 weeks of nivolumab. Each of the patients experienced relapse following autologous stem cell transplantation, and their brentuximab vedotin exposure differed. Applied to thawed PBMCs, magnetic negative selection was the method used to isolate CD8+ T cells. For this clone: Its antigen is still unknown.

Trimming removed 6 bases from V and 5 bases from J, with 22 bases in between. The V gene's germline CDR1 is SNHLY and CDR2 FYNNEI. CDR3 length: 16 amino acids. V usage is TRBV2 and J usage is TRBJ1-1; D is undetermined. This TCR was sampled from a human donor with classical Hodgkin lymphoma. The source was CD8+ T cells from blood, collected before the fourth cycle of nivolumab. CDR3 DNA: TGTGCCAGCAGCTTAACCTTAGATTCAACGGGGACTGAAGCTTTCTTT. This encodes CASSLTLDSTGTEAFF.